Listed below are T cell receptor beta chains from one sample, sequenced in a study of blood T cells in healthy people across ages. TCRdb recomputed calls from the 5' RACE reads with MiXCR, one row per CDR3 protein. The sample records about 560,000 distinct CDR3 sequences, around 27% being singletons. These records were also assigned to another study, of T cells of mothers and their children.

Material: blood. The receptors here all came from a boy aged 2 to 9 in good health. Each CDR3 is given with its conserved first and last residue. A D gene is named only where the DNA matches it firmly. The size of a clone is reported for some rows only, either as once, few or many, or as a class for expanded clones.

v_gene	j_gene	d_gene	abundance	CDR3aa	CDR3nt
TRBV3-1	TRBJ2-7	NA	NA	CASSQDQHVHEQYF	TGTGCCAGCAGCCAAGATCAGCACGTCCACGAGCAGTACTTC
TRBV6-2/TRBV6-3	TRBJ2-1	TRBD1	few	CASSYSTDRVGNEQFF	TGTGCCAGCAGTTACTCGACGGACAGGGTCGGGAATGAGCAGTTCTTC
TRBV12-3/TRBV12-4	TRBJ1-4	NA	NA	CASSLALQAGVNEKLFF	TGTGCCAGCAGTTTAGCCCTCCAGGCGGGCGTGAATGAAAAACTGTTTTTT
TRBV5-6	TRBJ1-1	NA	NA	CASSAPGSSLAAEAFF	TGTGCCAGCAGCGCCCCGGGTAGCAGCCTCGCCGCTGAAGCTTTCTTT
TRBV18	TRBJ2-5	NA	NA	CASSPPLGAYRKTKETQYF	TGTGCCAGCTCACCACCGCTAGGAGCGTATCGAAAGACAAAAGAGACCCAGTACTTC
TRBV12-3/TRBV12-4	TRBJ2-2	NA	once	CASLYSPTGELFF	TGTGCCAGCCTTTATAGCCCCACCGGGGAGCTGTTTTTT
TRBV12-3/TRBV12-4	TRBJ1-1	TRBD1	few	CASSGQGAPEAFF	TGTGCCAGCAGTGGACAGGGGGCCCCTGAAGCTTTCTTT
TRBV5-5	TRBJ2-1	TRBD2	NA	CASMAGGDEQFF	TGTGCCAGCATGGCGGGAGGGGATGAGCAGTTCTTC
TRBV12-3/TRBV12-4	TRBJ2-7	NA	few	CASSVEGYRAYEQYF	TGTGCCAGCAGCGTGGAAGGGTACAGGGCTTACGAGCAGTACTTC
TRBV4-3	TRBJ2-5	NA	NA	CASSQGTQDQETQYF	TGCGCCAGCAGCCAAGGGACACAGGACCAAGAGACCCAGTACTTC
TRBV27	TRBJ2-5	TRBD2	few	CASSSGLALETQYF	TGTGCCAGCAGTTCGGGACTAGCATTAGAGACCCAGTACTTC
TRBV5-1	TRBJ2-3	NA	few	CASRAALSPLGTDTQYF	TGCGCCAGCAGGGCAGCCCTGAGCCCCCTAGGCACAGATACGCAGTATTTT
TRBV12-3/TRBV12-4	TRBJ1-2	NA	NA	CASRTYSSYGYTF	TGTGCCAGCCGAACCTACTCGTCCTATGGCTACACCTTC
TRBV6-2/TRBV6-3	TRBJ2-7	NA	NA	CASSGERTISYEQYF	TGTGCCAGCAGTGGGGAGCGGACCATTTCCTACGAGCAGTACTTC
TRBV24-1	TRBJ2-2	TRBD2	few	CATSELARTGELFF	TGTGCCACCAGTGAACTAGCGAGGACCGGGGAGCTGTTTTTT
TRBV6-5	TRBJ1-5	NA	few	CASSWGLDRSTNQPQHF	TGTGCCAGCAGTTGGGGGCTCGACAGGTCTACTAATCAGCCCCAGCATTTT
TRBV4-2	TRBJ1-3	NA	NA	CASGQGPHSASGNTIYF	TGTGCCAGCGGCCAAGGGCCACATTCGGCCTCTGGAAACACCATATATTTT
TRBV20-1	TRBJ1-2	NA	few	CSARGLHGYTF	TGCAGTGCTAGGGGACTGCATGGCTACACCTTC